The 20 T cell receptor beta chains reported below all come from one sample, sequenced in a study of response to subunit inactivated influenza vaccine (dated by TCRdb to the late 2010s). The library was built by means of RT-PCR. The instrument given in TCRdb is Illumina HiSeq 2500. TCRdb passed the public sequencing reads through fastp at Q25 and MiXCR, retaining productive beta sequences. For every CDR3 protein sequence, its rows merge into one entry that carries the most common genes and DNA. This sample holds fewer than 700,000 distinct CDR3 sequences; 10% to 15% were observed only once. Clones ranked in the top ten supply less than 15% of the sample. The sample's time point label, decoded: approximately 40 days after influenza vaccine administration. The material was PBMCs from blood, obtained more than 35 days after vaccination. These receptor sequences come from a man aged 45-65 years who received an inactivated influenza vaccine. Donor details come from another sample of the same person, matched by shared clones.

This clonotype was counted a few times. The chain recombines TRBV7-6 with TRBJ2-7; D is possibly TRBD2 (6 bases). V lost 8 bases and J lost 2, with 13 bases in between. Germline V lookup: CDR1 SGHVS, CDR2 FNYEAQ. The CDR3 length is 13 residues. CDR3 sequence (DNA): TGTGCCAGCTCGTCGGGGGAGGCCTACGAGCAGTACTTC. Its protein is CASSSGEAYEQYF.

The rearrangement uses TRBV6-6 and TRBJ2-5; TRBD1 is a possible D gene (6 bases). The CDR3 covers 13 residues. The V and J ends lost 2 bases and 2 bases respectively, with 6 bases between them. Per germline, CDR1 MNHNY and CDR2 SVGAGI (reference sequence). This chain's CDR3 is CASSYQGQETQYF. The CDR3 region has the DNA TGTGCCAGCAGTTACCAGGGGCAAGAGACCCAGTACTTC.

This clonotype occurred many times. This chain links TRBV7-9 with TRBJ1-5; D is possibly TRBD1 (5 bases). The CDR3 loop spans 14 amino acids. Germline loops: CDR1 SEHNR, CDR2 FQNEAQ (reference sequence). V was trimmed by 3 bases and J by 5 bases, leaving 11 bases between them. The CDR3, as DNA: TGTGCCAGCAGCTTTGGGGGGATCGATCAGCCCCAGCATTTT. Amino acids: CASSFGGIDQPQHF.

This clonotype was seen repeatedly, ten times or more. The J gene is TRBJ1-1, the V gene TRBV7-6, with D tentatively TRBD1 (5 bases). V shed 4 bases and J shed 1 base, with 13 bases lying between them. The CDR3 spans 15 residues. Germline CDR1 and CDR2: SGHVS and FNYEAQ. This CDR3 reads CASSSSSGGNTEAFF. The DNA for the CDR3 is TGTGCCAGCAGCTCCAGCAGCGGGGGGAACACTGAAGCTTTCTTT.

The chain joins TRBV7-2 to TRBJ2-7; TRBD2 might be the D (5 bases). With 5 bases removed from V and 3 bases from J, the gap between germline ends came to 14 bases. The germline gives CDR1 SGHTA, CDR2 FQGNSA. This CDR3 spans 14 amino acids. The CDR3 loop reads CASSPWTGIYEQYF. CDR3 bases: TGTGCCAGCAGCCCATGGACGGGGATCTACGAGCAGTACTTC.

This clonotype was seen at least ten times. The CDR3 DNA reads as TGCGCCAGCAGGGTCGGACAGGGCGGTAGCACTGAAGCTTTCTTT. Residues: CASRVGQGGSTEAFF. The gene calls are TRBV4-3 and TRBJ1-1; 8 bases align to TRBD1. Germline V lookup: CDR1 LGHNA, CDR2 YSLEER. The CDR3 has 15 residues. V lost 6 bases, J lost 4 bases, and 10 bases stayed unmatched.

The sample holds a few counts of this clonotype. The J gene is TRBJ2-3, the V gene TRBV25-1; 9 bases are a match to TRBD1. The ends lost 6 bases at V and 4 bases at J; junction bases unmatched: 11. The CDR3 is 16 amino acids. CDR1 is MGHDK, CDR2 SYGVNS, per germline. CDR3 residues: CASSFGQGIQPDTQYF. The CDR3 coding sequence is TGTGCCAGCAGCTTCGGACAGGGGATCCAACCAGATACGCAGTATTTT.

Many counts were recorded for this clonotype. The rearrangement uses TRBV5-1 and TRBJ2-7; tentatively, D is TRBD1 (6 bases). CDR3 length equals 14 residues. V lost 0 bases and J lost 0, with 7 bases in between. CDR1 is SGHRS, CDR2 YFSETQ, per germline. This CDR3 is CASSLGDTSYEQYF. The CDR3 DNA sequence: TGCGCCAGCAGCTTGGGGGACACCTCCTACGAGCAGTACTTC. Combining the CDR3 with reference TRBV5-1 and TRBJ2-7 gives the whole variable domain KAGVTQTPRYLIKTRGQQVTLSCSPISGHRSVSWYQQTPGQGLQFLFEYFSETQRNKGNFPGRFSGRQFSNSRSEMNVSTLELGDSALYLCASSLGDTSYEQYFGPGTRLTVT.

This clonotype was counted at least ten times. V usage is TRBV11-3 and J usage is TRBJ2-1; possible D gene TRBD2, 6 bases. CDR3 length: 15 amino acids. Germline V lookup: CDR1 SGHNT, CDR2 YENEEA. V was cut by 5 bases and J by 4 bases, with 15 bases left in between. The CDR3 reads CASSAGLTRYNEQFF. CDR3 sequence (DNA): TGTGCCAGCAGCGCGGGACTCACCCGTTACAATGAGCAGTTCTTC.

The chain's CDR3 is CASSRQGAMEAFF. For the CDR3, the DNA is TGTGCCAGCAGCAGACAGGGGGCCATGGAAGCTTTCTTT. This chain uses TRBV7-2 with TRBJ1-1, with 10 bases fitting TRBD1. The germline CDR1 and CDR2 sequences are SGHTA and FQGNSA. This CDR3 region has 13 residues. Losses at the gene ends were 5 bases for V and 8 bases for J; bases not matched to a gene: 5.

This clonotype was seen a few times. The chain carries TRBV20-1 and TRBJ1-2, with 8 bases identical to TRBD1. V lost 2 bases to trimming and J lost 6 bases; unmatched junction nucleotides: 5. The CDR3 has 13 amino acids. Germline CDR1 reads DFQATT; CDR2 reads SNEGSKA (reference sequence). CDR3 amino acids: CSARQGALDGYTF. The CDR3 DNA sequence: TGCAGTGCTAGACAGGGGGCGCTTGATGGCTACACCTTC.

This chain uses TRBV12-3 or TRBV12-4 with TRBJ1-2; D uncertain. The CDR3 has 14 residues. V lost 1 base and J 4 bases, leaving 10 bases between the germline ends. The CDR3 sequence is CASSLEGWGYGYTF. As DNA, the CDR3 is TGTGCCAGCAGTTTAGAGGGCTGGGGCTATGGCTACACCTTC.

This clonotype occurred a few times. The chain combines TRBV28 with TRBJ2-2; 11 bases line up with TRBD2. V lost 2 bases, J lost 3 bases, and 17 bases stayed unmatched. Germline V gene lookup returns CDR1 MDHEN and CDR2 SYDVKM. The CDR3 has 21 residues. CDR3: CASSLSPKLLAGVRYTGELFF. In nucleotides, the CDR3 is TGTGCCAGCAGTTTAAGCCCCAAGTTACTAGCGGGGGTACGATACACCGGGGAGCTGTTTTTT.

V and J are TRBV21-1 and TRBJ2-2. TRBV21-1 is labeled a pseudogene. The CDR3 covers 16 residues. For the CDR3, the DNA is TGTGCCAGCAGCATACACCGGTCACAGCCCACCGGGGAGCTGTTTTTT. Translating gives CASSIHRSQPTGELFF.

This clonotype was detected only a few times. The V gene is TRBV5-1, the J gene TRBJ2-5; 9 positions agree with TRBD1. CDR1 and CDR2 (germline): SGHRS, YFSETQ. CDR3 length: 14 amino acids. V shed 1 base and J 5 bases; nucleotides not matched to a gene: 3. CDR3 protein: CASSLPTGGETQYF. In DNA, the CDR3 is TGCGCCAGCAGCTTGCCGACAGGGGGTGAGACCCAGTACTTC.

This clonotype was found a few times. DNA for the CDR3: TGCGCCAGCAGCCAAGGAGCCGGCCCTACCTACGAGCAGTACTTC. This gives the protein CASSQGAGPTYEQYF. The rearrangement links TRBV4-1 to TRBJ2-7; no definite D call. From germline, CDR1 is MGHRA and CDR2 YSYEKL. The CDR3 covers 15 residues. With 1 base removed from V and 2 bases from J, the gap between germline ends came to 12 bases.

This clonotype occurred a few times. V and J are TRBV24-1 and TRBJ2-3; D may be TRBD2 (5 bases). Trimming pared 10 bases from V and 5 bases from J, leaving 9 bases between. The germline gives CDR1 KGHDR, CDR2 SFDVKD. This CDR3 is built from 11 residues. The CDR3 DNA reads as TGTGCCACGGGGAGCGGAGATACGCAGTATTTT. Protein: CATGSGDTQYF.

In its sample, this clonotype was seen a few times. The chain recombines TRBV20-1 with TRBJ1-6; no firm D call. Deletions cut 0 bases from V and 5 bases from J, with 8 bases between. Germline loops: CDR1 DFQATT, CDR2 SNEGSKA (reference sequence). This CDR3 contains 14 residues. The CDR3 sequence is CSARDWSNNSPLHF. CDR3 bases: TGCAGTGCTAGAGATTGGAGCAATAATTCACCCCTCCACTTT.

Only a few counts were recorded for this clonotype. This chain joins TRBV5-1 and TRBJ2-1; no clear D gene. Germline V gives CDR1 SGHRS, CDR2 YFSETQ. The CDR3 loop spans 14 amino acids. The V and J ends lost 4 bases and 6 bases respectively, with 14 bases between them. CDR3 in amino acids: CASSRVVDGNEQFF. CDR3 in DNA: TGCGCCAGCAGCAGGGTTGTTGACGGCAATGAGCAGTTCTTC.

This clonotype was counted between two and nine times. The chain is built from TRBV2 and TRBJ2-1; D ambiguous. CDR1 is SNHLY and CDR2 is FYNNEI in the germline V gene. The V gene lost 2 bases and the J gene lost 0 bases, with 17 bases spanning the gap. This CDR3 region has 18 residues. The CDR3 region is CASSETGLATSSYNEQFF. In DNA form, the CDR3 reads TGTGCCAGCAGTGAAACTGGTCTGGCCACAAGCTCCTACAATGAGCAGTTCTTC.